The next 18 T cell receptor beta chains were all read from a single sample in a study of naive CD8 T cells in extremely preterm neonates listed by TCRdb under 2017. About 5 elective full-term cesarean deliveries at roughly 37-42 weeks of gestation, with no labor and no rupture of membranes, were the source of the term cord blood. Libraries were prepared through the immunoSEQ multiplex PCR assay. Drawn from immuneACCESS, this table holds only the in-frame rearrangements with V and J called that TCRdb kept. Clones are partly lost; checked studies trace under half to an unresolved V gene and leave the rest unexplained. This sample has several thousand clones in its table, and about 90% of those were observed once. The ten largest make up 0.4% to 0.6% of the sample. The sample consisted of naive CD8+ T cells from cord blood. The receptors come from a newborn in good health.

The DNA of the CDR3 is TGTGCCAGCAGCTTGGCCGGTTATAGCAATCAGCCCCAGCATTTT. Translation: CASSLAGYSNQPQHF. The chain carries TRBV5-6 and TRBJ1-5; D unclear. Trimming took off 0 bases at V and 0 bases at J, with 7 bases between the two ends. The CDR3 loop spans 15 amino acids. Germline V gene data show CDR1 as SGHDT and CDR2 as YYEEEE.

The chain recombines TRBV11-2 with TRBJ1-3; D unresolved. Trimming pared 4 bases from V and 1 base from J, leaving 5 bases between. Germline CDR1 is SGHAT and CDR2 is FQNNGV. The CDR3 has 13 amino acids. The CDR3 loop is CASSSPSGNTIYF. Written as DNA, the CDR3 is TGTGCCAGCAGCTCTCCTTCTGGAAACACCATATATTTT.

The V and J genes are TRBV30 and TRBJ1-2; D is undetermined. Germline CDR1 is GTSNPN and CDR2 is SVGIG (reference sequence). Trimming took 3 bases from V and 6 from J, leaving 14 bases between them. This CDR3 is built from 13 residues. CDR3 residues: CAWSPGERHGYTF. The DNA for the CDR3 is TGTGCCTGGAGCCCCGGGGAAAGGCATGGCTACACCTTC.

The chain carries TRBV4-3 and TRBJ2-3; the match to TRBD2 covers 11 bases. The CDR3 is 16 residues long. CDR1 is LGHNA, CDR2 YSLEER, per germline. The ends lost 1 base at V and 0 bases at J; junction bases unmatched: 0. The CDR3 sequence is CASSQGTSGSTDTQYF. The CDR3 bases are TGCGCCAGCAGCCAAGGGACTAGCGGGAGCACAGATACGCAGTATTTT.

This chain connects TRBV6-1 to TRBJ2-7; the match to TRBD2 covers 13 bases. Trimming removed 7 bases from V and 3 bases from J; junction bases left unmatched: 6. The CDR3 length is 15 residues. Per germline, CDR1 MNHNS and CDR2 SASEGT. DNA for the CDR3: TGTGCCAGCACCCGGACTAGCGGGGGTGACTACGAGCAGTACTTC. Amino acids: CASTRTSGGDYEQYF.

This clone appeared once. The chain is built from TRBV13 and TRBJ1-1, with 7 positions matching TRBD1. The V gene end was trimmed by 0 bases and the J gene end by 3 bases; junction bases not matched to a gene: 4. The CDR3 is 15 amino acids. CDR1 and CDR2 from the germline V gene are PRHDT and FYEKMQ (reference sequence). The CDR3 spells CASSLGRGEYTEAFF. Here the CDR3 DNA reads TGTGCCAGCAGCTTAGGCAGGGGGGAATACACTGAAGCTTTCTTT.

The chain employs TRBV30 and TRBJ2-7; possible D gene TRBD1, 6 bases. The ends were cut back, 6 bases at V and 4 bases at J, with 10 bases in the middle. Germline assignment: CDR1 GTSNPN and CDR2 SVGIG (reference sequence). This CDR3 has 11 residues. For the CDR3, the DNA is TGTGCCTGTCAGGGGTCTTACGAGCAGTACTTC. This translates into CACQGSYEQYF.

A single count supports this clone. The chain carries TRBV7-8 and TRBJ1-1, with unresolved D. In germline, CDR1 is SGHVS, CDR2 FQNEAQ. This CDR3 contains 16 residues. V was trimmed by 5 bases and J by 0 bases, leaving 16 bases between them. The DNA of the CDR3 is TGTGCCAGCAGCCTAACCCAGGCCGCCATGAACACTGAAGCTTTCTTT. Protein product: CASSLTQAAMNTEAFF.

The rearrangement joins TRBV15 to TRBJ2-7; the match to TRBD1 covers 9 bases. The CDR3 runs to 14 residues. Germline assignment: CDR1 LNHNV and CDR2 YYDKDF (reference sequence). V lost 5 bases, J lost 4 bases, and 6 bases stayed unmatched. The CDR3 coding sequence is TGTGCCACCAGCGGGCGGACAGGGGCTTACGAGCAGTACTTC. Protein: CATSGRTGAYEQYF.

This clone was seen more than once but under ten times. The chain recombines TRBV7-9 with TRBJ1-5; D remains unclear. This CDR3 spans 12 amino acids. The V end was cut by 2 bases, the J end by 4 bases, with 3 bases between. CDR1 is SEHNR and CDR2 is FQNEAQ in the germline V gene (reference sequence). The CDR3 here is CASSLPNQPQHF. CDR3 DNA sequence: TGTGCCAGCAGCTTACCAAATCAGCCCCAGCATTTT.

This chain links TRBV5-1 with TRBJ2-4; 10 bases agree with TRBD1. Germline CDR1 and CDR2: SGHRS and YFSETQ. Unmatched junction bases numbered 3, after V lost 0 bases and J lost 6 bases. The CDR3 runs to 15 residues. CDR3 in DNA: TGCGCCAGCAGCTTGGGACAGGGGGCCGGAAACATTCAGTACTTC. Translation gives CASSLGQGAGNIQYF. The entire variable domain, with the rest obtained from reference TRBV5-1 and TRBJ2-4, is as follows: KAGVTQTPRYLIKTRGQQVTLSCSPISGHRSVSWYQQTPGQGLQFLFEYFSETQRNKGNFPGRFSGRQFSNSRSEMNVSTLELGDSALYLCASSLGQGAGNIQYFGAGTRLSVL.

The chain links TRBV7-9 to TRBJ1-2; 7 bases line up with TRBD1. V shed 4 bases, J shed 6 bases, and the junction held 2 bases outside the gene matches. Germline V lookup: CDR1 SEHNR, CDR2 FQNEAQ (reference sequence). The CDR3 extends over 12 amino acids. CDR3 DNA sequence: TGTGCCAGCAGCTCAGACAGGGATGGCTACACCTTC. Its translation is CASSSDRDGYTF.

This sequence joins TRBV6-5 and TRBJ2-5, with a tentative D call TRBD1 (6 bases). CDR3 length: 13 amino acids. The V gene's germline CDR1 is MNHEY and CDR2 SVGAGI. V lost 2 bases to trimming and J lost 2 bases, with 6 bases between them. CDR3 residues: CASSYRGQETQYF. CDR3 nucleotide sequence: TGTGCCAGCAGTTACAGGGGGCAAGAGACCCAGTACTTC.

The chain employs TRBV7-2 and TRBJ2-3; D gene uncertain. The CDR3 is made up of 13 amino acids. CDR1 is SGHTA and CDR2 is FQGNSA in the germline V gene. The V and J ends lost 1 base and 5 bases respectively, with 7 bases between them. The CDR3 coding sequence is TGTGCCAGCAGCTTAGTAGGCGGAGATACGCAGTATTTT. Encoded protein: CASSLVGGDTQYF.

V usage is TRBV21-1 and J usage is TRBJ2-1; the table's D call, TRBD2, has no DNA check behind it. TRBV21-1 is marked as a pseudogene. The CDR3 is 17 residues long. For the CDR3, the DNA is TGTGCCAGCAGAGTACCGATAGCTACACCTTCCGACAATGAGCAGTTCTTC. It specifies CASRVPIATPSDNEQFF.

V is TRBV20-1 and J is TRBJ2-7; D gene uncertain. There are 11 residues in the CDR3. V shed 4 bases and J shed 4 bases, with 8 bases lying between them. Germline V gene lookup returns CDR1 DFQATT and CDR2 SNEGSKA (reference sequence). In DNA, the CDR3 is TGCAGTGCTACCGCAGTTTACGAGCAGTACTTC. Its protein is CSATAVYEQYF.

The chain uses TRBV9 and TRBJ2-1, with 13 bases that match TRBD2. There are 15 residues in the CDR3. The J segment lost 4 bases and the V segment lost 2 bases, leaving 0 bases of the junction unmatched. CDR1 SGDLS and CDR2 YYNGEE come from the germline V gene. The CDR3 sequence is CASSVGLAGYNEQFF. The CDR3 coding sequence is TGTGCCAGCAGCGTGGGACTAGCGGGGTACAATGAGCAGTTCTTC.

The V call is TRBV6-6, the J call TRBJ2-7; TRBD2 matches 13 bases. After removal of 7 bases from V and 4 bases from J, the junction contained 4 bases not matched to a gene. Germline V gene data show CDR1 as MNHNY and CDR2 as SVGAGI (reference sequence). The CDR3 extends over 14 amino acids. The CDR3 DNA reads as TGTGCCAGCACCGGGACTAGCGGGATGTACGAGCAGTACTTC. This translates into CASTGTSGMYEQYF.